This section outlines one T cell receptor beta chain sequence together with its context. The antigen remains unidentified. V was shortened by 5 bases and J by 5 bases, with 22 bases between the two germline ends. This CDR3 contains 17 residues. Germline V lookup: CDR1 LNHDA, CDR2 SQIVND (reference sequence). The data derive from a study of cytomegalovirus exposure and HLA in healthy donors. Primers for the PCR totalled 60 Vbeta and 13 Jbeta. The method was immunoSEQ multiplex PCR; TCRdb's version includes in-frame clones alone and lacks a portion of them. The sample shows around 200,000 clones, about four fifths of them seen only once. General study points: Prior analysis indicated that the majority of TCR beta V segments exhibited productivity approximately 90% or approximately 30% of the time. Altogether, about 160 TCR beta chains were recorded as cytomegalovirus-associated.

The sequence derives from a woman between 50 and 59 years old in good health and CMV-seropositive. The specimen sequenced was PBMCs. The rearrangement uses TRBV19 and TRBJ2-4, with D perhaps matching TRBD1 (5 bases). CDR3 amino acids: CASSQDSSSFVENIQYF. DNA for the CDR3: TGTGCCAGTAGTCAAGACAGTTCTTCTTTCGTCGAAAACATTCAGTACTTC.